These 26 T cell receptor beta chains were all obtained from the same sample, sequenced in a study of response to subunit inactivated influenza vaccine. MiXCR, run by TCRdb on the RT-PCR reads, gives a single entry per CDR3 protein. The sample lists around 650,000 distinct CDR3 sequences; approximately 15% were seen once. Here the sequenced sample was PBMCs from blood, taken roughly 12 days after vaccination. The receptors stem from a man in his fifties or sixties who received an inactivated influenza vaccine.

The chain links TRBV15 to TRBJ1-1; D unresolved. V gave up 3 bases and J gave up 6 bases, with 5 bases separating them. The CDR3 totals 11 residues. Germline assignment: CDR1 LNHNV and CDR2 YYDKDF (reference sequence). CDR3 nucleotides: TGTGCCACCAGCAGGGATGCTGAAGCTTTCTTT. Protein product: CATSRDAEAFF.

The CDR3 nucleotides read TGTGCCAGCTCACCTGGACAGGGGTCCCTTCCGAACACCGGGGAGCTGTTTTTT. This translates into CASSPGQGSLPNTGELFF. The V gene is TRBV18, the J gene TRBJ2-2; 9 bases map to TRBD1. The V gene end was trimmed by 3 bases and the J gene end by 0 bases; junction bases not matched to a gene: 8. The CDR3 length is 18 residues. Germline-derived CDR1 and CDR2 are KGHSH and LQKENI.

In this sample, this clonotype turned up a few times. CDR3 sequence: CASSFGVDRPNTGELFF. Here the CDR3 DNA reads TGTGCCAGCAGCTTTGGCGTCGATCGGCCGAACACCGGGGAGCTGTTTTTT. The chain employs TRBV7-6 and TRBJ2-2; D call uncertain. The CDR3 spans 17 residues. V lost 3 bases and J 0 bases, leaving 14 bases between the germline ends. The V gene's germline CDR1 is SGHVS and CDR2 FNYEAQ.

The gene calls are TRBV5-1 and TRBJ2-1; 12 bases line up with TRBD1. The V segment lost 4 bases and the J segment 9 bases; nucleotides outside the gene matches: 2. CDR1 and CDR2 from the germline V gene are SGHRS and YFSETQ. The CDR3 is 13 amino acids. CDR3 in DNA: TGCGCCAGCAGCGGGACAGGGGGCTTTGAGCAGTTCTTC. Encoded protein: CASSGTGGFEQFF.

The V gene is TRBV5-6, the J gene TRBJ2-7; 9 bases fit TRBD1. V trimming: 4 bases; J trimming: 2 bases; junction bases outside the gene matches: 7. Germline CDR1 and CDR2: SGHDT and YYEEEE. CDR3 length: 15 residues. The CDR3 is CASSVTGGNTYEQYF. In DNA, the CDR3 is TGTGCCAGCAGCGTCACAGGGGGCAACACCTACGAGCAGTACTTC.

The count of this clonotype is one. The V call is TRBV20-1, the J call TRBJ1-1, with a possible D match to TRBD1 (5 bases). Germline V gene data show CDR1 as DFQATT and CDR2 as SNEGSKA (reference sequence). CDR3 length: 13 amino acids. V was trimmed by 1 base and J by 4 bases, leaving 10 bases between them. The CDR3 region is CSARVGVLTEAFF. As DNA, the CDR3 is TGCAGTGCTAGAGTAGGGGTTCTCACTGAAGCTTTCTTT.

This clonotype was seen a handful of times. The rearrangement uses TRBV5-1 and TRBJ2-7; D might be TRBD2 (5 bases). The length of the CDR3 is 15 residues. V lost 5 bases and J lost 5, with 20 bases in between. Per germline, CDR1 SGHRS and CDR2 YFSETQ. The CDR3 reads CASRSVQEGTHEQYF. CDR3 coding DNA: TGCGCCAGCAGATCGGTCCAAGAGGGAACTCACGAGCAGTACTTC.

The gene calls are TRBV9 and TRBJ2-7, with 7 bases identical to TRBD1. The germline gives CDR1 SGDLS, CDR2 YYNGEE. The CDR3 consists of 15 residues. Trimming at V came to 3 bases and at J to 5 bases, leaving 11 bases not matched to a gene. CDR3 bases: TGTGCCAGCAGCGCCGAAGGGGGCTATCCGGACGAGCAGTACTTC. Translating gives CASSAEGGYPDEQYF. Complete variable domain (other parts from reference TRBV9 and TRBJ2-7): DSGVTQTPKHLITATGQRVTLRCSPRSGDLSVYWYQQSLDQGLQFLIQYYNGEERAKGNILERFSAQQFPDLHSELNLSSLELGDSALYFCASSAEGGYPDEQYFGPGTRLTVT.

This clonotype has just a few counts. The chain employs TRBV12-3 or TRBV12-4 and TRBJ2-2, with TRBD1 matching over 9 bases. This CDR3 has 13 residues. V dropped 7 bases and J dropped 7; count of bases not matched to a gene: 4. CDR3 loop: CASKRTGDGELFF. CDR3 bases: TGTGCCAGCAAACGGACAGGGGACGGGGAGCTGTTTTTT.

Only a few counts were recorded for this clonotype. V gene TRBV9 combines with J gene TRBJ2-3, with D possibly matching TRBD2 (7 bases). There are 17 residues in the CDR3. V lost 0 bases and J 1 base, leaving 15 bases between the germline ends. The germline gives CDR1 SGDLS, CDR2 YYNGEE. CDR3 nucleotides: TGTGCCAGCAGCGTAGATACGGGGGGCCGGGGCACAGATACGCAGTATTTT. Protein sequence: CASSVDTGGRGTDTQYF.

This clonotype was detected a few times. This sequence joins TRBV4-3 and TRBJ2-7, with D unclear. V shed 4 bases and J shed 2 bases, with 12 bases lying between them. The CDR3 spans 14 residues. Germline V gives CDR1 LGHNA, CDR2 YSLEER. The CDR3 loop reads CASSRTPGTYEQYF. In DNA, the CDR3 is TGCGCCAGCAGCCGGACCCCTGGGACCTACGAGCAGTACTTC.

V and J are TRBV20-1 and TRBJ2-3, with D perhaps given as TRBD1 or TRBD2 (5 bases each). The V end was cut by 5 bases, the J end by 9 bases, with 24 bases between. This CDR3 comprises 15 residues. Germline lookup yields CDR1 DFQATT and CDR2 SNEGSKA (reference sequence). CDR3 residues: CSARVRQGPTWTQYF. Here the CDR3 DNA reads TGCAGTGCTCGAGTCCGGCAGGGACCGACCTGGACGCAGTATTTT.

This clonotype was counted only a few times. V gene TRBV6-1 combines with J gene TRBJ2-3; TRBD2 aligns across 13 bases. This CDR3 is 14 amino acids long. CDR1 is MNHNS, CDR2 SASEGT, per germline. V was clipped by 8 bases and J by 6 bases; unmatched bases: 5. CDR3 DNA sequence: TGTGCCAGCCGGGGACTAGCGGGAATGGATACGCAGTATTTT. Amino acids: CASRGLAGMDTQYF.

This clonotype has a handful of counts. The rearrangement links TRBV18 to TRBJ2-7; D perhaps matches TRBD1 (5 bases). The CDR3 runs to 16 residues. The V and J ends lost 4 bases and 6 bases respectively, with 22 bases between them. Germline CDR1 and CDR2: KGHSH and LQKENI. The CDR3 DNA is TGTGCCAGCTCACTAGGGGCGGTTCCAGGGTCGATCGAGCAGTACTTC. Its protein is CASSLGAVPGSIEQYF.

This clonotype was observed many times. The rearrangement links TRBV18 to TRBJ1-4, with 7 bases lining up with TRBD1. This CDR3 is 12 amino acids long. Germline trimming cut 8 bases from V and 17 bases from J; bases unmatched to any gene: 14. Per germline, CDR1 KGHSH and CDR2 LQKENI. CDR3 sequence reads: CASRDSLMKNFF. CDR3 in DNA: TGTGCCAGCCGGGACAGTTTAATGAAAAACTTTTTT.

This clonotype was recorded at least ten times. This rearrangement joins TRBV7-9 to TRBJ1-5; TRBD1 matches 9 bases. Germline loops: CDR1 SEHNR, CDR2 FQNEAQ (reference sequence). The CDR3 is 18 residues long. Germline trimming cut 4 bases from V and 5 bases from J; bases unmatched to any gene: 15. The chain's CDR3 is CASSSGSGTGRQDQPQHF. CDR3 coding DNA: TGTGCCAGCAGCTCCGGGTCCGGGACAGGGAGGCAGGATCAGCCCCAGCATTTT.

The genes are TRBV20-1 and TRBJ2-5; 12 nucleotides align to TRBD2. CDR3 length equals 16 residues. Trimming removed 5 bases from V and 0 bases from J; junction bases left unmatched: 7. Germline-derived CDR1 and CDR2 are DFQATT and SNEGSKA (reference sequence). In nucleotides, the CDR3 is TGCAGTGCTTATTTACTAGCGGGGGGCTACCAAGAGACCCAGTACTTC. This encodes CSAYLLAGGYQETQYF.

This chain joins TRBV20-1 and TRBJ2-2; 8 nucleotides agree with TRBD1. This CDR3 contains 17 residues. Germline V gene sequence: CDR1 DFQATT, CDR2 SNEGSKA (reference sequence). Losses at the gene ends were 3 bases for V and 1 base for J; bases not matched to a gene: 10. The CDR3 protein is CSASGQGAYLNTGELFF. CDR3 bases: TGCAGTGCTAGTGGGCAGGGGGCTTACCTGAACACCGGGGAGCTGTTTTTT.

V gene TRBV12-3 or TRBV12-4 combines with J gene TRBJ2-7, with D possibly matching TRBD1 (6 bases). This CDR3 has 16 amino acids. Trimming removed 5 bases at V and 0 bases at J, with 17 bases between. The CDR3 reads CASSDPGTTSSYEQYF. The CDR3 nucleotides read TGTGCCAGCAGTGACCCCGGGACAACCAGCTCCTACGAGCAGTACTTC.

This clonotype was detected many times. The V and J genes are TRBV12-3 or TRBV12-4 and TRBJ2-1; D remains ambiguous. V lost 2 bases, J lost 6 bases, and 5 bases lay in between. The CDR3 sequence is 12 residues long. CDR3 residues: CASSLLGNEQFF. CDR3 sequence (DNA): TGTGCCAGCAGTTTACTAGGCAATGAGCAGTTCTTC.

The V call is TRBV28, the J call TRBJ2-7; 9 positions agree with TRBD2. The CDR3 is 17 residues long. Germline CDR1 MDHEN, CDR2 SYDVKM. V shed 2 bases and J 3 bases; nucleotides not matched to a gene: 11. CDR3 region: CASSLVAGAGGDYEQYF. Here the CDR3 DNA reads TGTGCCAGCAGTTTAGTGGCTGGAGCGGGAGGTGACTACGAGCAGTACTTC. Supplemented by reference TRBV28 and TRBJ2-7, the full variable domain reads DVKVTQSSRYLVKRTGEKVFLECVQDMDHENMFWYRQDPGLGLRLIYFSYDVKMKEKGDIPEGYSVSREKKERFSLILESASTNQTSMYLCASSLVAGAGGDYEQYFGPGTRLTVT.

This clonotype came up a few times. V and J are TRBV12-3 or TRBV12-4 and TRBJ2-3; D possibly matches TRBD1 or TRBD2 (5 bases each). The CDR3 has 16 residues. Trimming stripped 7 bases from V and 0 bases from J, with 17 bases between. The CDR3 region has the DNA TGTGCCAGCACCCCCTACGGGACCCCTAGCACAGATACGCAGTATTTT. The encoded protein is CASTPYGTPSTDTQYF.

This clonotype was seen just once. The chain links TRBV18 to TRBJ2-7, with 11 bases identical to TRBD1. The CDR3 consists of 15 residues. V was clipped by 2 bases and J by 2 bases; unmatched bases: 2. Germline-derived CDR1 and CDR2 are KGHSH and LQKENI. The CDR3 DNA follows: TGTGCCAGCTCACCAATGGGACAGGGGGCCTACGAGCAGTACTTC. Translation gives CASSPMGQGAYEQYF.

This chain connects TRBV29-1 to TRBJ2-7, with TRBD2 matching 12 bases. V gave up 5 bases and J gave up 9 bases; unmatched junction bases: 8. Germline V CDR1 and CDR2: SQVTM, ANQGSEA. CDR3 length: 13 amino acids. The CDR3 loop reads CSVRLAGVEVQYF. The CDR3 nucleotides are TGCAGCGTTCGACTAGCGGGAGTAGAGGTGCAGTACTTC.

The rearrangement joins TRBV20-1 to TRBJ2-7; 11 positions agree with TRBD1. Germline CDR1 DFQATT, CDR2 SNEGSKA (reference sequence). The CDR3 runs 16 residues. V was clipped by 4 bases and J by 2 bases; unmatched bases: 10. The CDR3 reads CSATNRGTGGPYEQYF. As DNA, the CDR3 is TGCAGTGCTACCAATAGGGGGACAGGGGGGCCCTACGAGCAGTACTTC.

This clonotype has just a few counts. The CDR3 coding sequence is TGTGCCAGCTCAGTACAGGGGATCGATGGCTACACCTTC. Amino acid sequence: CASSVQGIDGYTF. The chain combines TRBV18 with TRBJ1-2, with 7 nucleotides matching TRBD1. Germline CDR1 and CDR2: KGHSH and LQKENI. With 5 bases clipped from V and 6 bases from J, the junction kept 6 bases outside the gene matches. This CDR3 has 13 amino acids.